This TCR beta chain stems from a study of regulatory and conventional T cells in RAG deficiency. The germline CDR1 and CDR2 sequences are GTSNPN and SVGIG (reference sequence). V was shortened by 0 bases and J by 2 bases, with 4 bases between the two germline ends. The CDR3 sequence is 12 residues long. Conventional CD4+ T cells were sorted from blood as CD25-low CD127-high cells. Generated by immunoSEQ multiplex PCR, the TCRdb table keeps only in-frame clones and is missing some. This sample carries tens of thousands of clones, 90% of them seen once, and the ten largest clones take about 0.5%. The same sample was also studied in work on regulatory T cells. From that second work: Primers: 52 TRBV forward and 13 TRBJ reverse.

The TCR was taken from a human donor in good health. The source material was CD4+ effector T cells sorted from blood. This chain links TRBV30 with TRBJ2-5; D gene unclear. The CDR3, as DNA: TGTGCCTGGAGTGTCAAACAAGAGACCCAGTACTTC. Translating gives CAWSVKQETQYF.